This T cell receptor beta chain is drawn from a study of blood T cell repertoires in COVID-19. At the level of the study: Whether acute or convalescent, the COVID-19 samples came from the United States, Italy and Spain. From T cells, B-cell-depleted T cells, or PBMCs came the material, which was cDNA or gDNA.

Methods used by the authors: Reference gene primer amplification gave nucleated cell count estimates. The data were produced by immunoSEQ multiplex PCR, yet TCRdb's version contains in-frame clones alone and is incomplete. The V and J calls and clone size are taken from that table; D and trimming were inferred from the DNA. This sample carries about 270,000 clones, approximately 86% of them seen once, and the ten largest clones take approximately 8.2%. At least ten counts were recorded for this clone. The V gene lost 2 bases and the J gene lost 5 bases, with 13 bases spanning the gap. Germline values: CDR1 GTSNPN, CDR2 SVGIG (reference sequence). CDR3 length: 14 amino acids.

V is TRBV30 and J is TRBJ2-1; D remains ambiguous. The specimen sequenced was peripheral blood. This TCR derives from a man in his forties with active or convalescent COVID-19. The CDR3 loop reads CAWSPSVAHNEQFF. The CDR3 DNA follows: TGTGCCTGGAGTCCCAGCGTCGCCCACAATGAGCAGTTCTTC.